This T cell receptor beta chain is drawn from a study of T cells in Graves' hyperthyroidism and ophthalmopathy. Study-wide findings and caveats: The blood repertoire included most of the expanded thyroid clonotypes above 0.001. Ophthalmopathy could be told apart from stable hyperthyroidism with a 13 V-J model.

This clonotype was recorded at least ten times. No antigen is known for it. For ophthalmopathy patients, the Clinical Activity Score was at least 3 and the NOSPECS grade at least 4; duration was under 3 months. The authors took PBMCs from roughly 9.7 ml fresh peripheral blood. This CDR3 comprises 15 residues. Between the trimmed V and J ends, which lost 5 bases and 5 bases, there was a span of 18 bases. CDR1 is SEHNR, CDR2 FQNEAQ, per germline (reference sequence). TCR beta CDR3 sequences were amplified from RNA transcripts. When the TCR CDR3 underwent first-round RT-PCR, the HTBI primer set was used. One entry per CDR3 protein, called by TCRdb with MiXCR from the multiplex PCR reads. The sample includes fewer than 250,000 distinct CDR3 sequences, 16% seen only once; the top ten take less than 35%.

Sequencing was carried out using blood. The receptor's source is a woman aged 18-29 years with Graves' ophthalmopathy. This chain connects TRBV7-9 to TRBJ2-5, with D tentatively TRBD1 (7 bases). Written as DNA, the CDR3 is TGTGCCAGCAGCGCCGCGGAGGGGGCGGGGGAGACCCAGTACTTC. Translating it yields CASSAAEGAGETQYF.